The T cell receptor (beta chain) under discussion was sequenced for a study of T cells in Graves' hyperthyroidism and ophthalmopathy. There are many counts of this clonotype. From RNA transcripts, TCR beta CDR3 regions were amplified. RT-PCR in the first round (using the HTBI primer set) targeted the TCR CDR3. TCRdb itself ran the multiplex PCR reads through MiXCR, one entry per CDR3 protein. The profile shows about 380,000 distinct CDR3 sequences, around a sixth of them singletons. Source material: blood. This receptor was identified in a man in his late teens or twenties with Graves' ophthalmopathy.

This chain's CDR3 is CASKYSRQLEDTQYF. CDR3 DNA: TGTGCCAGCAAATACAGTCGGCAGTTGGAAGATACGCAGTATTTT. The chain combines TRBV2 with TRBJ2-3, with D unclear. Germline V gives CDR1 SNHLY, CDR2 FYNNEI. This CDR3 spans 15 amino acids. V lost 7 bases to trimming and J lost 5 bases, with 19 bases between them.